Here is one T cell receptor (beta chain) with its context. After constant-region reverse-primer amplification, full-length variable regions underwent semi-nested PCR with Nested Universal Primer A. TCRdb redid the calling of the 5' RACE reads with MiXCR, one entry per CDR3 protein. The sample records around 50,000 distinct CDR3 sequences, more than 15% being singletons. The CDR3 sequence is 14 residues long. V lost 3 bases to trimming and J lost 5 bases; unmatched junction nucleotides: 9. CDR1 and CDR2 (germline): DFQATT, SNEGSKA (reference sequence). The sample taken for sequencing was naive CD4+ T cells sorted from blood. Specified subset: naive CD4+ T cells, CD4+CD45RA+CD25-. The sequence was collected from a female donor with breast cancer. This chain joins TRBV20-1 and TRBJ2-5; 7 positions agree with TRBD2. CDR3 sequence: CSARSGGRGETQYF. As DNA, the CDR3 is TGCAGTGCTAGGTCCGGCGGGAGAGGGGAGACCCAGTACTTC.